These T cell receptor beta chains were read from a single sample in a study of cytomegalovirus exposure and HLA in healthy donors. This table comes from immunoSEQ multiplex PCR, and its TCRdb copy is limited to in-frame clones, with some not included. Among 110,000 to 150,000 clones listed, 80% to 90% were seen once. Material for sequencing was PBMCs. The receptors shown here come from a woman in her thirties or forties in good health and CMV-seropositive. CDR3s include the opening cysteine and the closing phenylalanine or tryptophan. A D gene is named only where the DNA matches it firmly. Part of the rows lack a size; the others show once, few, many or a class for expanded clones.

>.|TRBV7-9|TRBJ1-4|.
CASTLTGTLEKLFF
TGTGCCAGCACCTTGACGGGGACACTTGAAAAACTGTTTTTT
>.|TRBV5-3|TRBJ1-4|.
CARSLHGIDEKLFF
TGTGCCAGAAGCTTGCACGGGATCGATGAAAAACTGTTTTTT
>TRBD2|TRBV4-2|TRBJ2-5|.
CASSPSNLAGGRETQYF
TGTGCCAGCAGCCCGAGTAATCTAGCGGGGGGGCGAGAGACCCAGTACTTC
>.|TRBV7-2|TRBJ1-2|once
CASSVRGVGQLNFYGYTF
TGTGCCAGCAGCGTTAGAGGGGTCGGACAGTTAAATTTTTATGGCTACACCTTC
>TRBD2|TRBV5-1|TRBJ2-1|few
CASSGLAGLGNEQFF
TGCGCCAGCTCGGGACTAGCGGGATTGGGGAATGAGCAGTTCTTC
>.|TRBV5-1|TRBJ2-2|.
CASSLGRANTGELFF
TGCGCCAGCAGCTTGGGGCGGGCGAACACCGGGGAGCTGTTTTTT
>TRBD1|TRBV28|TRBJ2-7|.
CASSLRDRGSYEQYF
TGTGCCAGCAGTCTCCGGGACAGGGGTTCCTACGAGCAGTACTTC
>TRBD2|TRBV5-4|TRBJ2-3|.
CASSLNLDGGYAQYF
TGTGCCAGCAGCTTGAACTTGGACGGGGGGTATGCGCAGTATTTT
>TRBD2|TRBV15|TRBJ2-5|.
CATSRVPSGSAETQYF
TGTGCCACCAGCAGGGTACCTAGCGGGAGTGCAGAGACCCAGTACTTC
>.|TRBV6-1|TRBJ2-7|once
CASSQGGAGSYEQYF
TGTGCCAGCAGTCAGGGGGGCGCTGGCTCCTACGAGCAGTACTTC
>.|TRBV4-3|TRBJ1-2|.
CASSQDDSTHYGYTF
TGCGCCAGCAGCCAGGACGACAGTACCCATTATGGCTACACCTTC
>.|TRBV6-1|TRBJ1-5|few
CASSEFDKQPQHF
TGTGCCAGCAGTGAATTCGACAAACAGCCCCAGCATTTT
>.|TRBV9|TRBJ2-7|.
CASSVTGVGEQYF
TGTGCCAGCAGCGTTACCGGGGTGGGAGAGCAGTACTTC
>TRBD1|TRBV6-1|TRBJ2-7|once
CASSGTGSHEQYF
TGTGCCAGCAGTGGGACAGGGTCCCACGAGCAGTACTTC
>.|TRBV4-1|TRBJ2-7|.
CASSQVGTGKYEQYF
TGCGCCAGCAGCCAAGTAGGCACAGGGAAGTACGAGCAGTACTTC
>.|TRBV18|TRBJ2-1|.
CASSPVGGEQFF
TGTGCCAGCTCACCAGTAGGCGGTGAGCAGTTCTTC
>TRBD2|TRBV30|TRBJ2-6|.
CAWMGLAGAGSGANVLTF
TGTGCCTGGATGGGACTAGCGGGGGCCGGCTCTGGGGCCAACGTCCTGACTTTC
>.|TRBV28|TRBJ1-4|.
CASSPGGGNNEKLFF
TGTGCCAGCAGCCCCGGGGGGGGGAATAATGAAAAACTGTTTTTT
>.|TRBV7-9|TRBJ2-7|.
CASSLREQVTNEQYF
TGTGCCAGCAGCTTGAGAGAACAGGTGACGAACGAGCAGTACTTC
>TRBD2|TRBV6-5|TRBJ2-7|.
CASSSAGGTAYEQYF
TGTGCCAGCAGTAGTGCGGGGGGGACCGCCTACGAGCAGTACTTC
>.|TRBV6-5|TRBJ2-5|.
CASSYGGEETQYF
TGTGCCAGCAGTTACGGAGGGGAAGAGACCCAGTACTTC
>TRBD1|TRBV2|TRBJ2-2|.
CASSVAGTGGGTGELFF
TGTGCCAGCAGTGTTGCCGGGACAGGGGGCGGGACCGGGGAGCTGTTTTTT
>TRBD2|TRBV6-4|TRBJ2-3|.
CASSLAGEGDTQYF
TGTGCCAGCTCCCTAGCGGGAGAAGGAGATACGCAGTATTTT
>.|TRBV28|TRBJ2-7|.
CASSTGTDTSRAYEQYF
TGTGCCAGCAGTACCGGGACAGACACTAGCAGGGCCTACGAGCAGTACTTC
>TRBD2|TRBV11-2|TRBJ2-5|.
CASSPQSAGVQETQYF
TGTGCCAGCAGCCCCCAAAGTGCGGGGGTCCAAGAGACCCAGTACTTC
>TRBD1|TRBV11-2|TRBJ2-7|.
CASSLFGQGRGEQYF
TGTGCCAGCAGCTTATTTGGACAGGGCAGAGGCGAGCAGTACTTC
>TRBD1|TRBV19|TRBJ1-1|.
CASTAQGVTEAFF
TGTGCCAGTACCGCACAGGGGGTCACTGAAGCTTTCTTT
>.|TRBV7-2|TRBJ1-6|.
CASSPRAGTPLHF
TGTGCCAGCAGCCCCAGGGCCGGAACACCCCTCCACTTT
>.|TRBV7-2|TRBJ1-3|once
CASSPRQFLSSGNTIYF
TGTGCCAGCAGCCCTCGACAGTTTTTGAGCTCTGGAAACACCATATATTTT
>.|TRBV7-9|TRBJ1-3|few
CASSSLQETGNTIYF
TGTGCCAGCAGCTCCCTACAGGAGACTGGAAACACCATATATTTT
>.|TRBV6-1|TRBJ1-2|.
CASSESGYGYTF
TGTGCCAGCAGTGAATCCGGTTATGGCTACACCTTC
>TRBD2|TRBV7-9|TRBJ2-7|.
CATQSGGGTYEQYF
TGTGCCACCCAATCAGGCGGGGGGACCTACGAGCAGTACTTC
>.|TRBV28|TRBJ2-2|few
CASSPPRGMGTGELFF
TGTGCCAGCAGTCCCCCGAGAGGGATGGGAACCGGGGAGCTGTTTTTT
>.|TRBV7-7|TRBJ2-3|.
CASSLAPTDTQYF
TGTGCCAGCAGCTTAGCCCCAACAGATACGCAGTATTTT
>TRBD2|TRBV14|TRBJ2-3|once
CASSSYSGRSSDTQYF
TGTGCCAGCAGCTCTTATAGCGGGAGGAGTTCAGATACGCAGTATTTT
>TRBD1|TRBV4-3|TRBJ2-1|.
CASSQGGTGNYNEQFF
TGCGCCAGCAGCCAAGGAGGGACAGGGAACTACAATGAGCAGTTCTTC
>.|TRBV7-2|TRBJ2-7|.
CASSSQTSYEQYF
TGTGCCAGCAGTTCTCAAACGAGCTACGAGCAGTACTTC
>.|TRBV7-3|TRBJ2-3|.
CASSQTDTQYF
TGTGCCAGCAGCCAGACAGATACGCAGTATTTT
>TRBD2|TRBV5-6|TRBJ2-7|.
CASSWGLARSYEQYF
TGTGCCAGCAGCTGGGGACTAGCGCGCTCCTACGAGCAGTACTTC
>TRBD1|TRBV7-2|TRBJ2-1|.
CASRARDRALHEQFF
TGTGCCAGCAGGGCCCGGGACAGGGCCCTCCATGAGCAGTTCTTC
>.|TRBV5-1|TRBJ2-5|.
CASRSVETQYF
TGCGCCAGCAGGTCAGTGGAGACCCAGTACTTC
>.|TRBV27|TRBJ1-3|.
CASSLKGFSGNTIYF
TGTGCCAGCAGTTTAAAGGGGTTTTCTGGAAACACCATATATTTT
>TRBD1|TRBV6-5|TRBJ2-5|.
CASSYMSGGGETQYF
TGTGCCAGCAGTTATATGTCAGGGGGCGGGGAGACCCAGTACTTC
>TRBD2|TRBV27|TRBJ2-5|.
CASSLLAGARETQYF
TGTGCCAGCAGTTTATTAGCGGGCGCTCGAGAGACCCAGTACTTC
>TRBD1|TRBV28|TRBJ2-3|.
CASTTGGSTDTQYF
TGTGCCAGCACAACAGGGGGTAGCACAGATACGCAGTATTTT
>.|TRBV4-1|TRBJ2-7|.
CASSQEGHPSYEQYF
TGCGCCAGCAGCCAAGAAGGACACCCCTCCTACGAGCAGTACTTC
>.|TRBV7-2|TRBJ2-7|.
CASTSSYEQYF
TGTGCCAGCACCAGTTCCTACGAGCAGTACTTC
>.|TRBV28|TRBJ1-1|few
CASSQYTEAFF
TGTGCCAGCAGTCAGTACACTGAAGCTTTCTTT
>.|TRBV9|TRBJ1-4|.
CASSAQSGDEKLFF
TGTGCCAGCAGCGCACAAAGTGGAGATGAAAAACTGTTTTTT
>.|TRBV6-1|TRBJ1-5|.
CASSEGVGRGQPQHF
TGTGCCAGCAGTGAAGGGGTGGGGAGGGGGCAGCCCCAGCATTTT
>.|TRBV5-6|TRBJ2-5|.
CASSLFTRQETQYF
TGTGCCAGCAGCTTGTTTACTAGACAAGAGACCCAGTACTTC
>.|TRBV18|TRBJ2-5|.
CASSPLQVQETQYF
TGTGCCAGCTCACCACTACAGGTCCAAGAGACCCAGTACTTC
>.|TRBV10-3|TRBJ1-1|few
CAISESDTNTEAFF
TGTGCCATCAGTGAGTCGGACACGAACACTGAAGCTTTCTTT